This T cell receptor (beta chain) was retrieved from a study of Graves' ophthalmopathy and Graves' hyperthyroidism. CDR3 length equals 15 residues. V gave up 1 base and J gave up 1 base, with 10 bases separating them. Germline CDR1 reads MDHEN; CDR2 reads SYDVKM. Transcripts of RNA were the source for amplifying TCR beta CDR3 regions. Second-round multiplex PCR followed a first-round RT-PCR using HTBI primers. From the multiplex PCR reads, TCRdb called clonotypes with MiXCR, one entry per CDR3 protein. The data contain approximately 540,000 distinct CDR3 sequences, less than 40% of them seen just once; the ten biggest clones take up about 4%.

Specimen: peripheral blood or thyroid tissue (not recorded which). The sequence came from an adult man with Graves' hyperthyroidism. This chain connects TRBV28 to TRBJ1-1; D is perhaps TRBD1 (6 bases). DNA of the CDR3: TGTGCCAGCAGTTTATCCCCCAGGGGGAACACTGAAGCTTTCTTT. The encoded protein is CASSLSPRGNTEAFF.